This TCR beta chain was documented in a study of technical replicates of blood from several donors. Trimming left V 0 bases short and J 1 base short, with 15 bases between. The CDR3 contains 17 residues. Germline assignment: CDR1 SGHRS and CDR2 YFSETQ. The repertoire was sequenced with immunoSEQ multiplex PCR; TCRdb's copy has only in-frame clones and lacks some. The table lists tens of thousands of clones, 70% to 90% of them singletons. The chain uses TRBV5-1 and TRBJ2-3; D might be TRBD1 (6 bases). The sample comprised PBMCs. The clonotype comes from a human donor in good health. Some clones in this sample may be carry-over from other donors' samples. Here the CDR3 DNA reads TGCGCCAGCAGCTTGGGTGTCAGGGGTTTTGGCACAGATACGCAGTATTTT. This gives the protein CASSLGVRGFGTDTQYF.